Below, one TCR beta chain is given with its context. This clone was seen just once. The clone's antigen remains unknown. The input lacks base qualities; no much larger clone sits a single base away. V loses 6 bases at its end and J loses 3 bases; junction bases beyond the gene matches: 5. According to the germline V gene, CDR1 reads MNHEY and CDR2 reads SVGAGI. Counted from cysteine to phenylalanine, this CDR3 has 15 amino acids. This entry keeps only the CDR3 DNA: 45 bases, framed from base 1. The collaborating institutions used their own protocols to collect whole blood in K2EDTA tubes. For TCRbeta analysis, collaborators shipped samples in one of three forms: frozen whole blood, isolated PBMCs, or DNA extracted from either of those sample types. TCRbeta CDR3 regions were amplified from genomic DNA by means of the immunoSEQ Assay, a bias-controlled multiplex PCR. As for the original processing: The number of nucleated cells in each sample was estimated by amplification of reference gene primers within the assay. To quantify the absolute abundance of each unique TCRbeta CDR3 rearrangement, sequence reads were collapsed and filtered. Productive Simpson clonality was computed per sample as the square root of Simpson's diversity index over productive rearrangements. The table comes from immuneACCESS by way of TCRdb, which keeps in-frame sequences with V and J called. Part of the clones is missing from these tables; in studies checked, under half for an unresolved V gene and the rest for unknown reasons. V, J and clone size were drawn from that table, and D and trimming were deduced from the DNA. The table for this sample lists 150,000 to 200,000 clones; around 80% of them were counted only once. Together, the top ten hold roughly 18% of the sample.

The sample comes from a study of blood T cell repertoires in COVID-19 (dated by TCRdb to about 2020). As for the study more broadly: Samples from collaborators originated in the United States, Italy and Spain and spanned both the acute and convalescent phases of COVID-19. Where available, HLA class I and class II types were taken from metadata supplied by the sample provider and were not determined by assay-based typing. Samples came from the ongoing ImmuneRACE study (first 160 participants) plus 1,254 subjects from 6 global collaborators. Sample metadata almost always included a de-identified subject ID, COVID-19 status, age in years and sex. The dataset comprised deeply sampled blood TCRbeta repertoires from subjects exposed to, actively infected with, or recovered from COVID-19. The prospective study material was composed of cDNA or gDNA derived from T cells, B-cell-depleted T cells, or PBMCs. The repertoires were made available in a free public database intended to serve as a resource for research on the immune response to SARS-CoV-2. What the authors observed across the whole study: The amount of clinical and demographic metadata varied by source and participant and was provided uncurated.

The sequence links TRBV6-5 to TRBJ2-3; TRBD2 aligns with 11 central bases. The source of this sequence is an elderly woman with acute or convalescent COVID-19. The sample comprised peripheral blood. The nucleotide sequence reads as follows: TGTGCCAGCAGGGCAACTAGCGGGAGTACAGATACGCAGTATTTT. This codes for CASRATSGSTDTQYF.